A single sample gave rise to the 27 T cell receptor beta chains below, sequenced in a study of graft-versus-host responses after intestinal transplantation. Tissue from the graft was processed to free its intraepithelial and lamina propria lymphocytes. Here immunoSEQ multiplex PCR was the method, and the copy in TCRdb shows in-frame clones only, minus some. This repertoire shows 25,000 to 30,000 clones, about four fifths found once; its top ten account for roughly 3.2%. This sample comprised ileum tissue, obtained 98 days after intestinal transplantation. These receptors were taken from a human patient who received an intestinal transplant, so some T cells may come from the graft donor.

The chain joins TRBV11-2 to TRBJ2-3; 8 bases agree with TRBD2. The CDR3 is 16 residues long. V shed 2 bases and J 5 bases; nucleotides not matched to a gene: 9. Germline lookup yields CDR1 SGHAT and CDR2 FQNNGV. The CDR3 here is CASSLISRGVEDTQYF. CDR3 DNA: TGTGCCAGCAGCTTAATTTCGCGGGGGGTTGAAGATACGCAGTATTTT.

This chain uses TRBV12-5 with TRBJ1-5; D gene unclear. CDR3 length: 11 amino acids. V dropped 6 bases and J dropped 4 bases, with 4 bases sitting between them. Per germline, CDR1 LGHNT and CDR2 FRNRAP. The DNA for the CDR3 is TGTGCTAGTGGACTAAATCAGCCCCAGCATTTT. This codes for CASGLNQPQHF.

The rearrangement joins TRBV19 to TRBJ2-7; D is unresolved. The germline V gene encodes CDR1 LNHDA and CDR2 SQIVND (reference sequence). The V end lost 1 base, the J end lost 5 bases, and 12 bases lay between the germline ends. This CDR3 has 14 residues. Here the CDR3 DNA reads TGTGCCAGTAGTATAGCTCAGCCCGATGACGAGCAGTACTTC. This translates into CASSIAQPDDEQYF.

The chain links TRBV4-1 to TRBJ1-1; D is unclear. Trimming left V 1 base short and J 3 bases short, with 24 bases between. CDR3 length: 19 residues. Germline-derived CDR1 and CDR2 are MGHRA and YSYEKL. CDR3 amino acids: CASSQVFWPDSSLDTEAFF. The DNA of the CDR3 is TGCGCCAGCAGCCAAGTCTTCTGGCCCGATTCCTCTTTGGACACTGAAGCTTTCTTT.

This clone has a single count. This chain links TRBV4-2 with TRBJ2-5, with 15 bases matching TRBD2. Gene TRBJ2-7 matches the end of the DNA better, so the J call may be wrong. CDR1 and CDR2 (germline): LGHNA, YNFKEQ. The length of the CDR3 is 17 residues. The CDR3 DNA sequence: TGTGCCAGCAGCCAAGATAGGGGACTAGCGGGGGGTTACGAGCAGTACTTC. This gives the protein CASSQDRGLAGGYEQYF.

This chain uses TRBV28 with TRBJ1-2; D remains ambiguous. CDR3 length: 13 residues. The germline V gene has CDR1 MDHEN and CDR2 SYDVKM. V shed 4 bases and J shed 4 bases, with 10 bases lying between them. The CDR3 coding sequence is TGTGCCAGCAGTTCCAGGCTCCTCTATGGCTACACCTTC. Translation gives CASSSRLLYGYTF.

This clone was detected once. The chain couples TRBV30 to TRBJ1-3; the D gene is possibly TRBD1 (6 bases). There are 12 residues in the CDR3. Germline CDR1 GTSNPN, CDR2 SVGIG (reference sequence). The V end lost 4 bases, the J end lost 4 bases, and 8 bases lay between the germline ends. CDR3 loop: CAWTDRGNTIYF. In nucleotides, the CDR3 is TGTGCCTGGACGGACAGAGGAAACACCATATATTTT. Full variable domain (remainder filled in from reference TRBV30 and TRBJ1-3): SQTIHQWPATLVQPVGSPLSLECTVEGTSNPNLYWYRQAAGRGLQLLFYSVGIGQISSEVPQNLSASRPQDRQFILSSKKLLLSDSGFYLCAWTDRGNTIYFGEGSWLTVV.

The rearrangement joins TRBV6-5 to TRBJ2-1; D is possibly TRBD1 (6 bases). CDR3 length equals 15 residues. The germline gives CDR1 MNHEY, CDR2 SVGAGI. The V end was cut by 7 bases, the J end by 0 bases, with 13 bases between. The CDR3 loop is CASKTGLSSYNEQFF. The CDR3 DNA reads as TGTGCCAGCAAGACAGGTCTTAGCTCCTACAATGAGCAGTTCTTC.

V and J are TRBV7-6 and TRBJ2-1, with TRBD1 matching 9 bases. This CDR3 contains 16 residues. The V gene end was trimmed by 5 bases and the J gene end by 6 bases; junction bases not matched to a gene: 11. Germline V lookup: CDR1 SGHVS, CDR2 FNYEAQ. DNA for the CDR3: TGTGCCAGCAGCCCCCTGGGACAGGGTGGGGTCAATGAGCAGTTCTTC. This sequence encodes CASSPLGQGGVNEQFF.

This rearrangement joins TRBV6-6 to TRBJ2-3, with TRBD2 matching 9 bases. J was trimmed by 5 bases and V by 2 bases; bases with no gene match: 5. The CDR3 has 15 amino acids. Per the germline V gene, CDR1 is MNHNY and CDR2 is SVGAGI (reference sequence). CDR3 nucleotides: TGTGCCAGCAGTTACGGCGGGGGGGCGGGAGATACGCAGTATTTT. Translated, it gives CASSYGGGAGDTQYF.

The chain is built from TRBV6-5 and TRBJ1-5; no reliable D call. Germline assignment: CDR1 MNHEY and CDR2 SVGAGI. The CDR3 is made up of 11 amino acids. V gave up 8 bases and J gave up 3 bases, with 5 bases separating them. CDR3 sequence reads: CASRNNQPQHF. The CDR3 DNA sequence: TGTGCCAGCCGAAACAATCAGCCCCAGCATTTT.

The CDR3 protein is CATSRDLGPGEPQHF. In DNA, the CDR3 is TGTGCCACCAGCAGAGATTTAGGACCTGGGGAGCCCCAGCATTTT. The rearrangement links TRBV15 to TRBJ1-5; D ambiguous. This CDR3 has 15 amino acids. Trimming took off 0 bases at V and 8 bases at J, with 14 bases between the two ends. Germline loops: CDR1 LNHNV, CDR2 YYDKDF (reference sequence).

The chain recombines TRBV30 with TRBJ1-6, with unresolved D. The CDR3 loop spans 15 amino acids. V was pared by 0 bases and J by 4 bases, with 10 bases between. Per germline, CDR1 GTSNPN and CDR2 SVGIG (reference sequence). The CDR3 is CAWSVAGFYNSPLHF. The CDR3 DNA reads TGTGCCTGGAGTGTAGCCGGGTTTTATAATTCACCCCTCCACTTT.

The CDR3 coding sequence is TGTGCCAGCATTATAAACTCACGGGGACTCCCCCGCCCACCCCTCCACTTT. It specifies CASIINSRGLPRPPLHF. The genes are TRBV9 and TRBJ1-6; D perhaps matches TRBD1 (5 bases). This CDR3 spans 17 amino acids. CDR1 and CDR2 (germline): SGDLS, YYNGEE. V lost 6 bases and J lost 11, with 27 bases in between.

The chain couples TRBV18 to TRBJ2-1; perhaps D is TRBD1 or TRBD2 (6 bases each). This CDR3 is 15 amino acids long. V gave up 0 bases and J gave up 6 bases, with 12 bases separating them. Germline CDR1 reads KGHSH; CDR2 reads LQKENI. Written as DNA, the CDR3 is TGTGCCAGCTCACCACCATTTGGGGGGCGCAATGAGCAGTTCTTC. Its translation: CASSPPFGGRNEQFF.

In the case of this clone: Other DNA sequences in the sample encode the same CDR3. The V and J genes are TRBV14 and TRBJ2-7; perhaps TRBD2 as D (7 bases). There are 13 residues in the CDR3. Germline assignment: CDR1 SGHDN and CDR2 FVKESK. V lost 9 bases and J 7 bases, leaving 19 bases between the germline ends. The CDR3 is CASRGGDRDEQYF. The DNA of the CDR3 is TGTGCCAGTCGAGGGGGGGATAGGGATGAGCAGTACTTC.

The CDR3, as DNA: TGTGCCTGGAGTGTACCAGCCAGGGCATACGGAAACACCATATATTTT. Amino acids: CAWSVPARAYGNTIYF. This chain connects TRBV30 to TRBJ1-3, with D possibly being TRBD1 (5 bases). Germline lookup yields CDR1 GTSNPN and CDR2 SVGIG (reference sequence). The length of the CDR3 is 16 residues. V lost 0 bases to trimming and J lost 4 bases, with 16 bases between them.

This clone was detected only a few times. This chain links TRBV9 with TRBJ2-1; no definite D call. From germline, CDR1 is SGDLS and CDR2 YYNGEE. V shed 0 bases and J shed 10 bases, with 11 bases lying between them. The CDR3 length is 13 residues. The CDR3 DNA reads TGTGCCAGCAGCGTAGAAGTAGCCGGAGAGCAGTTCTTC. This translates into CASSVEVAGEQFF.

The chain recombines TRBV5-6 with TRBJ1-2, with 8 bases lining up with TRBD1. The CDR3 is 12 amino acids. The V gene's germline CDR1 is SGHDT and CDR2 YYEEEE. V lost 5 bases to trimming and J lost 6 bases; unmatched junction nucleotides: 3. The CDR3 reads CASRRQGNGYTF. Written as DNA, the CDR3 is TGTGCCAGCAGGAGACAGGGGAATGGCTACACCTTC.

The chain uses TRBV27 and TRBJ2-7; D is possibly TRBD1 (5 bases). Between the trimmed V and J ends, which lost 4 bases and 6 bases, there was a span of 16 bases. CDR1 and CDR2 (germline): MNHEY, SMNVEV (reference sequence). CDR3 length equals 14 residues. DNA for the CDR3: TGTGCCAGCAGTTCCTGGCAGGGTCGTGCCGAGCAGTACTTC. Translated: CASSSWQGRAEQYF.

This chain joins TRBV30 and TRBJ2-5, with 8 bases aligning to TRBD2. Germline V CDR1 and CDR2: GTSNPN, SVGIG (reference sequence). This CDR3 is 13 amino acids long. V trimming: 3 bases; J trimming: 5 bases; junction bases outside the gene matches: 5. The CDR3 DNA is TGTGCCTGGAGCGGGGGGGGGACGGAGACCCAGTACTTC. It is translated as CAWSGGGTETQYF.

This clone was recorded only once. The CDR3 coding sequence is TGTGCCAGCAGCAAAACCGGGACAGGGGGCACTGAAGCTTTCTTT. It codes for CASSKTGTGGTEAFF. The rearrangement joins TRBV7-9 to TRBJ1-1, with TRBD1 matching 11 bases. From germline, CDR1 is SEHNR and CDR2 FQNEAQ (reference sequence). With V trimmed by 5 bases and J by 4 bases, 6 bases remained unmatched. The CDR3 loop spans 15 amino acids.

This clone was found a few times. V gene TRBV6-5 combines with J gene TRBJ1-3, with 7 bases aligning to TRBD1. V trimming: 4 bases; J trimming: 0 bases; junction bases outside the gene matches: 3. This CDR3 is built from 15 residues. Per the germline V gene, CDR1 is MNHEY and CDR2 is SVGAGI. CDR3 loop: CASSWTGGSGNTIYF. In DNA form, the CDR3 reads TGTGCCAGCAGTTGGACAGGAGGCTCTGGAAACACCATATATTTT.

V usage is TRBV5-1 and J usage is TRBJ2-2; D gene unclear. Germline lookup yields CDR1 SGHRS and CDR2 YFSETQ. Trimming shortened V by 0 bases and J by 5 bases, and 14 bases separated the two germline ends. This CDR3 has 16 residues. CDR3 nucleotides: TGCGCCAGCAGCTTGGGGGCCCTAGGCGGTACCGGGGAGCTGTTTTTT. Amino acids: CASSLGALGGTGELFF.

CDR3 nucleotide sequence: TGTGCCACCACCTGGGACGCCACAGATACGCAGTATTTT. This codes for CATTWDATDTQYF. The chain couples TRBV10-3 to TRBJ2-3; D is possibly TRBD1 or TRBD2 (5 bases each). The CDR3 totals 13 residues. V lost 10 bases and J lost 2, with 13 bases in between. Germline CDR1 and CDR2: ENHRY and SYGVKD.

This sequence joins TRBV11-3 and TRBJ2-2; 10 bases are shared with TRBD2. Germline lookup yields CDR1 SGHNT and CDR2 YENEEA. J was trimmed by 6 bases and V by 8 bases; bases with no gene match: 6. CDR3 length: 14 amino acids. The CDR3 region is CASHRGLASGELFF. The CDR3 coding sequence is TGTGCCAGCCACCGGGGACTAGCGTCCGGGGAGCTGTTTTTT. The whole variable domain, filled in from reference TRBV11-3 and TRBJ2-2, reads EAGVVQSPRYKIIEKKQPVAFWCNPISGHNTLYWYLQNLGQGPELLIRYENEEAVDDSQLPKDRFSAERLKGVDSTLKIQPAELGDSAVYLCASHRGLASGELFFGEGSRLTVL.

CDR3 in amino acids: CASSESSGNTIYF. The CDR3 coding sequence is TGTGCCAGCAGTGAAAGCTCTGGAAACACCATATATTTT. The chain carries TRBV6-4 and TRBJ1-3; unclear D gene. CDR3 length equals 13 residues. Trimming left V 3 bases short and J 0 bases short, with 3 bases between. Looked up from germline, CDR1 is MRHNA and CDR2 is SNTAGT.